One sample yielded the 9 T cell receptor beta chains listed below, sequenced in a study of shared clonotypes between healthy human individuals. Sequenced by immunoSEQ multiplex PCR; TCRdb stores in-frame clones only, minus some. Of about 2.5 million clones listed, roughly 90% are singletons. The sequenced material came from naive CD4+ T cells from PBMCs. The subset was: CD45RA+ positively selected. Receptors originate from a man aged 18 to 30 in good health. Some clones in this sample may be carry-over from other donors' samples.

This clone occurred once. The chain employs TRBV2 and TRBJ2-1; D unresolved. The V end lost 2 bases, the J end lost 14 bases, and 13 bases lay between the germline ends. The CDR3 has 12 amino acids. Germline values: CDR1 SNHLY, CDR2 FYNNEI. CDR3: CASSEYQIFEFF. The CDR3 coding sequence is TGTGCCAGCAGTGAATACCAAATATTCGAGTTCTTC.

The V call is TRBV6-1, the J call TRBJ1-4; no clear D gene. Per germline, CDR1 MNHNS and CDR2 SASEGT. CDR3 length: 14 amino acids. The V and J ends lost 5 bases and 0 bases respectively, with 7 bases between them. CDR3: CASSRISTNEKLFF. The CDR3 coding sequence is TGTGCCAGCAGTAGGATCTCAACTAATGAAAAACTGTTTTTT.

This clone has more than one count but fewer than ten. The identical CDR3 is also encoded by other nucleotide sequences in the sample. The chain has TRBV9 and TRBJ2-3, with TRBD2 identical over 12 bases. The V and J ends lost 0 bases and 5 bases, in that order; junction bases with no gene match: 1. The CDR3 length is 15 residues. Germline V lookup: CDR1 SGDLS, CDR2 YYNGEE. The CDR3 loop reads CASSVEGLAGDTQYF. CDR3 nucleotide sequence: TGTGCCAGCAGCGTAGAGGGACTAGCGGGAGATACGCAGTATTTT.

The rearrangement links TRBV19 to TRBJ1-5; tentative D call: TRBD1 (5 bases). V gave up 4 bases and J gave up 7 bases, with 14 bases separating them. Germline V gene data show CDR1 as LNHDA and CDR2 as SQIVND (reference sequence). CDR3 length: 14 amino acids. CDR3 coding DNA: TGTGCCAGTAGTACCCCTGGGGGGAGCCAGCCCCAGCATTTT. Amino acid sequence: CASSTPGGSQPQHF.

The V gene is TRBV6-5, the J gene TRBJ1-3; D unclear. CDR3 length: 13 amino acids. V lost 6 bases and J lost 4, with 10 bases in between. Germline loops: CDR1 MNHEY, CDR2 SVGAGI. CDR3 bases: TGTGCCAGCAGACGGCGATCCGGAAACACCATATATTTT. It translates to CASRRRSGNTIYF.

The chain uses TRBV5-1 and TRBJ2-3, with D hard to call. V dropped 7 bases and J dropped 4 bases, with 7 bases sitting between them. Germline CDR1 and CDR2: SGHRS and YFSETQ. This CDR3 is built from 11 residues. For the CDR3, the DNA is TGCGCCAGCGCGTCCGCAGATACGCAGTATTTT. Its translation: CASASADTQYF.

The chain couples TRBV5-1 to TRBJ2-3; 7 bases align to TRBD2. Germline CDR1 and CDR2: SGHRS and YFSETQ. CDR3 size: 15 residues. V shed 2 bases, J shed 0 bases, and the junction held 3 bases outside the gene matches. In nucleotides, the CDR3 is TGCGCCAGCAGCTTCAGTAGCGGGAGCACAGATACGCAGTATTTT. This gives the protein CASSFSSGSTDTQYF. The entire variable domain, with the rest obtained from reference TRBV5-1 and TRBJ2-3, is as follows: KAGVTQTPRYLIKTRGQQVTLSCSPISGHRSVSWYQQTPGQGLQFLFEYFSETQRNKGNFPGRFSGRQFSNSRSEMNVSTLELGDSALYLCASSFSSGSTDTQYFGPGTRLTVL.

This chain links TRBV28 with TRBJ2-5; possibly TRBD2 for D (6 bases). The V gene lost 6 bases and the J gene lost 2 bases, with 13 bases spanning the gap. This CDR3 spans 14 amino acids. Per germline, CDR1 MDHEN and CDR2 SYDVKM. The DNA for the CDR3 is TGTGCCAGCAGCCCAGGACGGGGGCAAGAGACCCAGTACTTC. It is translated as CASSPGRGQETQYF.

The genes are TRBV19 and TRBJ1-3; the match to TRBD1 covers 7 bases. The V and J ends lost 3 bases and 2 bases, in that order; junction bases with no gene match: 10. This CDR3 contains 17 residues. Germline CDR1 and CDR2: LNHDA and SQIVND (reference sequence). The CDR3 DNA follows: TGTGCCAGTAGTATCACAGGGGCGGTGAGCCCTGGAAACACCATATATTTT. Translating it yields CASSITGAVSPGNTIYF.